The entry that follows covers one T cell receptor (beta chain) sequence. Profiling relied on immunoSEQ multiplex PCR, and the TCRdb table lists in-frame clones only, not all of them. The table records 35,000 to 45,000 clones, roughly 93% of them present only once. The data derive from a study of T cell changes during pregnancy in multiple sclerosis. V was cut by 7 bases and J by 5 bases, with 15 bases left in between. Per the germline V gene, CDR1 is MDHEN and CDR2 is SYDVKM. This CDR3 contains 13 residues. The J gene is TRBJ2-7, the V gene TRBV28; D is possibly TRBD1 (6 bases). The sequence derives from a female donor with multiple sclerosis, enrolled in a pregnancy study. The material sequenced was CD4+ T cells from peripheral blood mononuclear cells, taken in the first trimester of pregnancy. In DNA form, the CDR3 reads TGTGCCAGCAAACAGGGCATTAGCCACGAGCAGTACTTC. Translation gives CASKQGISHEQYF.